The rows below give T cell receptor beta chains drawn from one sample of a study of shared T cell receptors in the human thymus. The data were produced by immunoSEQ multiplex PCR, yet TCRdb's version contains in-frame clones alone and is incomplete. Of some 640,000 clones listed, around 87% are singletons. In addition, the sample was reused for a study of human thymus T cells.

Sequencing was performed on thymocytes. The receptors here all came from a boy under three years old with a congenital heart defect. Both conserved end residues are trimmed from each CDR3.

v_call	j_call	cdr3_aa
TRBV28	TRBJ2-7	ASSLSRGTYEQY
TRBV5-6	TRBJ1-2	ASSGSVPGHLWGAYGYT
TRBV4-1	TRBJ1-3	ASSQPRTGKSSGNTIY
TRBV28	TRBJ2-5	ASSPRTSFRETQY
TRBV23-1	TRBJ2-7	ASSRTGTGYYEQY
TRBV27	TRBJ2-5	ASGLDRAGDETQY
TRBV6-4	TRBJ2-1	ASSDSNSGGIYNEQF
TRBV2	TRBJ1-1	ASSELVAEAF
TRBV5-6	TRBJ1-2	ASSLGGQLTLNYGYT
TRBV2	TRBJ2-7	ASSVGTAKAWEQY
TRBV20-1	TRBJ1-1	SASMYTEAF
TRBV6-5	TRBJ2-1	ASRNPRDCEQF
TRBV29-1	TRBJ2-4	SVDERGVSENIQY
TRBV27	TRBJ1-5	ASSPTRDENRVIDQPQH
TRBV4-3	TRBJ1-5	ASSQESPSHSNQPQH
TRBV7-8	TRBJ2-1	ASSLGVSSYNEQF
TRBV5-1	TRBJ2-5	ASSQAGLGEETQY
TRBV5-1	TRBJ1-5	ASSLAPRTGDQPQH
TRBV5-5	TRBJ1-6	ASSFKRSELNSPLH
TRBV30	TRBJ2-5	AWSRTSGGPDQY
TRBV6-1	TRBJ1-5	ASSARDREGNQPQH
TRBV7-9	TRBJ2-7	ASSTLPGIGAHEQY
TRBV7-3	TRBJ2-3	ASRGEGDTQY
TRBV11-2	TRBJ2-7	ASSGNGQGRTYEQY
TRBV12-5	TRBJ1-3	ASGLAVPPTGAAGNTIY
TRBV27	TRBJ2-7	ASSRGQGGSYEQY
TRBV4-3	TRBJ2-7	ASSRGGSGGSYEQY
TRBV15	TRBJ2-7	ATSTGQGVVSYEQY
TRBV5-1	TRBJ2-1	ASSLGTAPSSYNEQF
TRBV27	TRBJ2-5	ASTPRADRGAGGPWETQY
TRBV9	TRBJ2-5	ASSVGRSTGDQETQY
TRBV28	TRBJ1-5	ASTITGGLNSNQPQH
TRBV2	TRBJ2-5	ASSQRDFEEQY
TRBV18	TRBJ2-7	ASSPRVVRTGPYEQY
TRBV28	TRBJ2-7	ASSLSRGSPMYEQY
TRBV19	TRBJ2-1	ASSGSGIYNEQF
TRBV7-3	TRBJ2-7	ASSLDRSYEQY
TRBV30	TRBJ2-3	AWISLAGSFRRADTQY
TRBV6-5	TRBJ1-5	ASGVQGSDNQPQH
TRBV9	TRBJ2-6	ASSVGKGTSGPFSGANVLT
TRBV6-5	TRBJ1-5	ASSVDRHNQPQH
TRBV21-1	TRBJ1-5	ASSPSGGREGALSNQPQH
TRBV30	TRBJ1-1	AWSRQIMNTEAF